The rows below give T cell receptor beta chains drawn from one sample of a study of PD-1 blockade in mismatch repair-deficient tumors. Only in-frame clones appear in the TCRdb table, and some are missing; sequencing was by immunoSEQ multiplex PCR. This sample has some 110,000 clones, with about 74% found just once. This material consisted of peripheral blood, taken 60 to 65 weeks after starting pembrolizumab. The source of these receptors is an adult with mismatch repair-deficient cancer. The conserved cysteine and the conserved F or W are not part of the CDR3 here. The order of the fields is V gene, J gene, CDR3 protein.

v_call: TRBV4-2; j_call: TRBJ2-3; cdr3_aa: ASSQTGGTDTQY
v_call: TRBV15; j_call: TRBJ1-3; cdr3_aa: ATSGIRTGTITPD
v_call: TRBV5-1; j_call: TRBJ2-2; cdr3_aa: ASSLIQGTTDTGELF
v_call: TRBV19; j_call: TRBJ2-1; cdr3_aa: ASSPSGSRNEQF
v_call: TRBV14; j_call: TRBJ1-4; cdr3_aa: ASSQPNEKLF
v_call: TRBV11-1; j_call: TRBJ2-5; cdr3_aa: ASSLMTADLQETQY
v_call: TRBV14; j_call: TRBJ2-3; cdr3_aa: ASSRPWTGDSTDTQY
v_call: TRBV29-1; j_call: TRBJ1-5; cdr3_aa: SVIVGYDQPQH
v_call: TRBV2; j_call: TRBJ2-7; cdr3_aa: ASSLSYEQY
v_call: TRBV27; j_call: TRBJ1-5; cdr3_aa: ASSLQGSQPQH
v_call: TRBV10-3; j_call: TRBJ2-5; cdr3_aa: AISEGGLSETQY
v_call: TRBV1; j_call: TRBJ2-1; cdr3_aa: TSSPSGDPYNEQF
v_call: TRBV9; j_call: TRBJ1-6; cdr3_aa: ASSRANKDSPLH
v_call: TRBV7-2; j_call: TRBJ2-3; cdr3_aa: ASSLGVPSTDTQY
v_call: TRBV5-6; j_call: TRBJ2-2; cdr3_aa: ASKQGNLNTGELF
v_call: TRBV7-9; j_call: TRBJ2-7; cdr3_aa: ASSFTVGHTPYEQY
v_call: TRBV5-6; j_call: TRBJ1-1; cdr3_aa: ASRPTTGGYTEAF
v_call: TRBV30; j_call: TRBJ2-1; cdr3_aa: AWGGGFYNEQF
v_call: TRBV7-9; j_call: TRBJ2-7; cdr3_aa: ASSLLAGYEQY
v_call: TRBV28; j_call: TRBJ2-5; cdr3_aa: ASSLWGRDAETQY
v_call: TRBV5-1; j_call: TRBJ1-2; cdr3_aa: ASSSRTANYGYT
v_call: TRBV11-2; j_call: TRBJ1-2; cdr3_aa: ASSLQDRGIANYGYT
v_call: TRBV28; j_call: TRBJ1-2; cdr3_aa: ASSPGGVGYT
v_call: TRBV6-5; j_call: TRBJ1-2; cdr3_aa: ASGDSLYGYT
v_call: TRBV7-2; j_call: TRBJ1-1; cdr3_aa: ASSWDRGKAF
v_call: TRBV19; j_call: TRBJ2-5; cdr3_aa: ASSIPGGLETQY
v_call: TRBV7-9; j_call: TRBJ1-1; cdr3_aa: ASSPPRTEAF
v_call: TRBV25-1; j_call: TRBJ2-6; cdr3_aa: ASSPGEVFSGANVLT
v_call: TRBV19; j_call: TRBJ1-5; cdr3_aa: ASSPYRKTTGYYQPQH
v_call: TRBV4-3; j_call: TRBJ2-7; cdr3_aa: ASSQGGLAGDEQY
v_call: TRBV12-2; j_call: TRBJ2-7; cdr3_aa: ASRFSSGFFTEQY
v_call: TRBV19; j_call: TRBJ2-5; cdr3_aa: ASTNRVQETQY
v_call: TRBV5-1; j_call: TRBJ2-1; cdr3_aa: ASSLAGQTNEQF
v_call: TRBV6-1; j_call: TRBJ1-5; cdr3_aa: ASTARENQPQH
v_call: TRBV5-8; j_call: TRBJ1-1; cdr3_aa: ASSLVPENTEAF
v_call: TRBV4-1; j_call: TRBJ1-2; cdr3_aa: ASSQVSAGGRNYGYT
v_call: TRBV5-6; j_call: TRBJ1-1; cdr3_aa: ASSFGGLDEAF
v_call: TRBV7-6; j_call: TRBJ2-5; cdr3_aa: ASSLSGRTYQETQY
v_call: TRBV6-6; j_call: TRBJ2-3; cdr3_aa: ASSYRGLADTQY
v_call: TRBV7-2; j_call: TRBJ2-1; cdr3_aa: ACSGTGQGEQF
v_call: TRBV7-3; j_call: TRBJ2-3; cdr3_aa: ASSLYTDYTDTQY
v_call: TRBV13; j_call: TRBJ1-1; cdr3_aa: ASSLDPGALGLNTEAF
v_call: TRBV5-8; j_call: TRBJ2-1; cdr3_aa: ASPLRLSSGRVNEQF
v_call: TRBV12-5; j_call: TRBJ2-2; cdr3_aa: ASGLRVDTGELF
v_call: TRBV5-4; j_call: TRBJ1-2; cdr3_aa: ASSFFTNPLYGYT
v_call: TRBV9; j_call: TRBJ2-1; cdr3_aa: ASSVVPGLGSYNEQF
v_call: TRBV6-1; j_call: TRBJ1-3; cdr3_aa: ASSINSGNTIY
v_call: TRBV2; j_call: TRBJ2-7; cdr3_aa: ASSGDSYSYEQY
v_call: TRBV9; j_call: TRBJ1-1; cdr3_aa: ATGRGVTEAF
v_call: TRBV5-1; j_call: TRBJ2-7; cdr3_aa: ASSDPSGSYEQY
v_call: TRBV11-3; j_call: TRBJ2-3; cdr3_aa: ASSLGGSLTDTQY